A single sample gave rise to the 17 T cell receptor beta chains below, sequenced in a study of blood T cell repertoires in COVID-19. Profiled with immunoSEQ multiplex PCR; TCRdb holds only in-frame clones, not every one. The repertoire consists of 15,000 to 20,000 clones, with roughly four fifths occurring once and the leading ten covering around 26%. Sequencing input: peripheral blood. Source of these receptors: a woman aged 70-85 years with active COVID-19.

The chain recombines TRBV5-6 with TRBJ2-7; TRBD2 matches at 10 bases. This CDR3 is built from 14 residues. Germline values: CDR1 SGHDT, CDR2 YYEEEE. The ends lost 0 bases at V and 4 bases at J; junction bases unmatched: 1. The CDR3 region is CASSLVAGGYEQYF. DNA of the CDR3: TGTGCCAGCAGCTTGGTAGCGGGAGGTTACGAGCAGTACTTC. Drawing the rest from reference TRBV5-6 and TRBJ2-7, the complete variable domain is DAGVTQSPTHLIKTRGQQVTLRCSPKSGHDTVSWYQQALGQGPQFIFQYYEEEERQRGNFPDRFSGHQFPNYSSELNVNALLLGDSALYLCASSLVAGGYEQYFGPGTRLTVT.

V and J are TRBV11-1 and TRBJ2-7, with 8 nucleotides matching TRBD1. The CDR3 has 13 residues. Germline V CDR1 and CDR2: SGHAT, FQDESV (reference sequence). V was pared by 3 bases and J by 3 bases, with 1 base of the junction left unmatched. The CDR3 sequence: CASSFGTGYEQYF. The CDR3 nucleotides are TGTGCCAGCAGCTTCGGGACAGGCTACGAGCAGTACTTC.

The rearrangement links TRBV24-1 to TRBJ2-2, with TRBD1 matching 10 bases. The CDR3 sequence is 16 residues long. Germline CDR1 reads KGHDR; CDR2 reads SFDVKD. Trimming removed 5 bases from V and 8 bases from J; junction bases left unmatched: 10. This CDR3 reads CATSVTGTGARGELFF. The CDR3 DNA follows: TGTGCCACCAGTGTTACCGGGACAGGGGCGAGGGGGGAGCTGTTTTTT.

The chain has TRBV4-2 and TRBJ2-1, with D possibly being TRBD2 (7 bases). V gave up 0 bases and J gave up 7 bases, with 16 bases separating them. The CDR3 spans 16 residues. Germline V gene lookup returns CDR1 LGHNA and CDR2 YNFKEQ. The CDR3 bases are TGTGCCAGCAGCCAAGAACGGGGGGCGCAAAGGAATGAGCAGTTCTTC. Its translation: CASSQERGAQRNEQFF.

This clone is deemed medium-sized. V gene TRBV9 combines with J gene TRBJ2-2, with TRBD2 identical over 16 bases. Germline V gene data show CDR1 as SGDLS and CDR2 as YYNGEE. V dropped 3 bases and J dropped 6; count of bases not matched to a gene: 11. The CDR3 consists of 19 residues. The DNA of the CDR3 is TGTGCCAGCAGCGCCCGTCCCGGGACTAGCGGGAGGGCCCCCGGGGAGCTGTTTTTT. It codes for CASSARPGTSGRAPGELFF.

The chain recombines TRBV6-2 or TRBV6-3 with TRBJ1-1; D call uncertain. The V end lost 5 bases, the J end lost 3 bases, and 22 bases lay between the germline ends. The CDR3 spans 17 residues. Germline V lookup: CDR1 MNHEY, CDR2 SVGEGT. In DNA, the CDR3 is TGTGCCAGCAGTCCCATACCCGGGAGTAGGTTGGACACTGAAGCTTTCTTT. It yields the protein CASSPIPGSRLDTEAFF.

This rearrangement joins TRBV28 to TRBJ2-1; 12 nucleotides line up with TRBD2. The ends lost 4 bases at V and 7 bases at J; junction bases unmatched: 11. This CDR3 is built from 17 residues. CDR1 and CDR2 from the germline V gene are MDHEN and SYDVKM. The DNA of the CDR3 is TGTGCCAGCAGTTCGACCCGGACTAGCGGGATTGTGAATGAGCAGTTCTTC. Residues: CASSSTRTSGIVNEQFF. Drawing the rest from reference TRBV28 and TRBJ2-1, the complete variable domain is DVKVTQSSRYLVKRTGEKVFLECVQDMDHENMFWYRQDPGLGLRLIYFSYDVKMKEKGDIPEGYSVSREKKERFSLILESASTNQTSMYLCASSSTRTSGIVNEQFFGPGTRLTVL.

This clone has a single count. CDR3 coding DNA: TGTGCCAGCAGGAGGGCTTACAATGAGCAGTTCTTC. It encodes CASRRAYNEQFF. This chain uses TRBV25-1 with TRBJ2-1, with D tentatively TRBD2 (5 bases). The CDR3 has 12 amino acids. CDR1 and CDR2 (germline): MGHDK, SYGVNS. The germline V and J ends were trimmed by 6 bases and 4 bases, with 7 bases remaining between them.

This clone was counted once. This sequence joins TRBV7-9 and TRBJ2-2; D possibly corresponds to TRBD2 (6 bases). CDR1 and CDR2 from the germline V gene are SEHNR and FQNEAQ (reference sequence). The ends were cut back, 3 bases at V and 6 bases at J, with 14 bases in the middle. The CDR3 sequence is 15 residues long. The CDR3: CASSFRGLGPGELFF. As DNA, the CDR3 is TGTGCCAGCAGCTTCCGGGGGTTGGGACCCGGGGAGCTGTTTTTT.

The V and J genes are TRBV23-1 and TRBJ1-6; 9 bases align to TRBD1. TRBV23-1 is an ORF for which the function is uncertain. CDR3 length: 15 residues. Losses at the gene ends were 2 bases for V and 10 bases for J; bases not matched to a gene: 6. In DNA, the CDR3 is TGCGCCAGCAGTCAAGGGACAGGGAGGTCCTCACCCCTCCACTTT. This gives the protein CASSQGTGRSSPLHF.

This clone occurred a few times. The CDR3: CASTSDSLGKNIQYF. The CDR3 nucleotides read TGTGCCAGCACTTCGGACTCTCTTGGCAAAAACATTCAGTACTTC. V gene TRBV6-5 combines with J gene TRBJ2-4, with D possibly matching TRBD2 (5 bases). The CDR3 contains 15 residues. Germline values: CDR1 MNHEY, CDR2 SVGAGI. The V and J ends lost 7 bases and 3 bases respectively, with 16 bases between them.

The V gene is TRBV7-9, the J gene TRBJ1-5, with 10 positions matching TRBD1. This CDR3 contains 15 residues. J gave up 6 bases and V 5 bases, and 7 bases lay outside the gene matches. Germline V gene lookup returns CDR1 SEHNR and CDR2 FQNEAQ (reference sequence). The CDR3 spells CASSRGTGVGQPQHF. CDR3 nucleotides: TGTGCCAGCAGCCGGGGGACAGGGGTGGGTCAGCCCCAGCATTTT.

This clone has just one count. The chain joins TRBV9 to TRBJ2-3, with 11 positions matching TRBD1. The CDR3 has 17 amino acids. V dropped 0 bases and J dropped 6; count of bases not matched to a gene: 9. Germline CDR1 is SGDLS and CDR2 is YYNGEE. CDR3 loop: CASSVGGTGGRRDTQYF. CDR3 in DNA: TGTGCCAGCAGCGTAGGCGGGACAGGGGGAAGACGGGATACGCAGTATTTT.

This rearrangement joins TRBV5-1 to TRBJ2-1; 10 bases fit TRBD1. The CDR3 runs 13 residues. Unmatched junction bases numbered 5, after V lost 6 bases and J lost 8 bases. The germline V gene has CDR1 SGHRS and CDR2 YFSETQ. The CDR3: CASNRDRGHEQFF. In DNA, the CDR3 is TGCGCCAGCAACCGGGACAGGGGACATGAGCAGTTCTTC.

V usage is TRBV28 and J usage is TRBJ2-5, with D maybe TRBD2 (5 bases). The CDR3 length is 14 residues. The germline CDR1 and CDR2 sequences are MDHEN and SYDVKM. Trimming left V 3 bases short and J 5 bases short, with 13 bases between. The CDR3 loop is CASSLGKTGETQYF. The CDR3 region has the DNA TGTGCCAGCAGTTTGGGAAAGACGGGGGAGACCCAGTACTTC.

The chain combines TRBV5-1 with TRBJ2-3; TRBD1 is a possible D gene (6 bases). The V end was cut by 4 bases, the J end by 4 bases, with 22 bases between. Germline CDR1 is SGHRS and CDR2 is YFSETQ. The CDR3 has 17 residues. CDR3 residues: CASSGFVGQPGADTQYF. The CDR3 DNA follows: TGCGCCAGCAGCGGATTTGTAGGACAGCCCGGGGCAGATACGCAGTATTTT.

This chain's CDR3 is CATSRGFREGGYTF. As DNA, the CDR3 is TGTGCCACCAGCAGAGGATTCCGAGAGGGTGGCTACACCTTC. The rearrangement joins TRBV15 to TRBJ1-2; D uncertain. Germline CDR1 is LNHNV and CDR2 is YYDKDF (reference sequence). V shed 1 base and J shed 7 bases, with 13 bases lying between them. This CDR3 has 14 residues. Complete variable domain (other parts from reference TRBV15 and TRBJ1-2): DAMVIQNPRYQVTQFGKPVTLSCSQTLNHNVMYWYQQKSSQAPKLLFHYYDKDFNNEADTPDNFQSRRPNTSFCFLDIRSPGLGDTAMYLCATSRGFREGGYTFGSGTRLTVV.